Given below is one TCR beta chain in context. Its specificity is not known. The data originate from a study of shared clonotypes between healthy human individuals. Study results and limitations: Relative to memory subsets, naive subsets generally showed larger estimated richness. The researchers took only blood, and tissue repertoires probably look different.

Here immunoSEQ multiplex PCR was the method, and the copy in TCRdb shows in-frame clones only, minus some. The table records about 2.4 million clones, 93% of them present only once. V dropped 9 bases and J dropped 11 bases, with 22 bases sitting between them. The CDR3 is 13 residues long. CDR1 is SGHTA and CDR2 is FQGNSA in the germline V gene. Sequencing was carried out using naive CD4+ T cells from PBMCs. Sample subset: CD45RA+ positively selected. The TCR originated in a man in his late teens or twenties in good health. Some clones in this sample may be carry-over from other donors' samples. This chain uses TRBV7-2 with TRBJ1-1, with D perhaps matching TRBD1 (6 bases). CDR3 sequence: CASSRQAPWWAFF. The CDR3, as DNA: TGTGCCAGTTCCCGACAGGCGCCTTGGTGGGCTTTCTTT.